Listed below are T cell receptor beta chains from one sample, sequenced in a study of cytomegalovirus exposure and HLA in healthy donors. Clones were read by immunoSEQ multiplex PCR, and TCRdb kept only the in-frame ones, dropping some. The top ten hold about 1% of the sample, which has about 140,000 clones, around 77% seen once. The specimen was PBMCs. The receptors shown here come from a man aged 18 to 35 in good health and CMV-seronegative. Both conserved end residues are part of each CDR3. A D gene is named only where the DNA matches it firmly. For some rows the clone size is stated as once, few or many, or as a class when expanded; others skip it.

size: few; J: TRBJ2-7; V: TRBV10-3; D: .; DNA: TGTGCCATCACCGAGACGGGTGGGTACGAGCAGTACTTC; CDR3: CAITETGGYEQYF
size: .; J: TRBJ2-3; V: TRBV2; D: .; DNA: TGTGCCAGCAGTCGGGCGGGTGTCGGCACAGATACGCAGTATTTT; CDR3: CASSRAGVGTDTQYF
size: once; J: TRBJ1-5; V: TRBV21-1; D: .; DNA: TGTGCCAGCAGCAGGACAGGCTTAAGCAATCAGCCCCAGCATTTT; CDR3: CASSRTGLSNQPQHF
size: .; J: TRBJ2-1; V: TRBV29-1; D: .; DNA: TGCAGCTCGGGTTTCAATGAGCAGTTCTTC; CDR3: CSSGFNEQFF
size: few; J: TRBJ1-1; V: TRBV5-1; D: .; DNA: TGCGCCAGCAGCAGAACGACAGTGAACACTGAAGCTTTCTTT; CDR3: CASSRTTVNTEAFF
size: .; J: TRBJ2-3; V: TRBV10-3; D: .; DNA: TGTGCCATCAGTGGTTCATACAGGCAAAGCACAGATACGCAGTATTTT; CDR3: CAISGSYRQSTDTQYF
size: .; J: TRBJ1-2; V: TRBV5-8; D: .; DNA: TGTGCCAGCAGCTTGGCAGGACAGACCTATGGCTACACCTTC; CDR3: CASSLAGQTYGYTF
size: .; J: TRBJ1-4; V: TRBV7-2; D: TRBD1; DNA: TGTGCCAGCAGCCCAGAGGGACAGGTTGAAAAACTGTTTTTT; CDR3: CASSPEGQVEKLFF
size: .; J: TRBJ1-2; V: TRBV21-1; D: .; DNA: TGTGCCAGCAGCGCGGGACAGGGGGATAACTATGGCTACACCTTC; CDR3: CASSAGQGDNYGYTF
size: .; J: TRBJ1-6; V: TRBV4-3; D: .; DNA: TGCGCCAGCAGCCAAAACAGGGACTCACCCCTCCACTTT; CDR3: CASSQNRDSPLHF
size: .; J: TRBJ1-3; V: TRBV6-5; D: TRBD1; DNA: TGTGCCAGCAGTACAGGGGCCTCTGGAAACACCATATATTTT; CDR3: CASSTGASGNTIYF
size: .; J: TRBJ2-5; V: TRBV7-6; D: .; DNA: TGTGCCAGCAGCTTATCCGTTTTTAGGAGACGCCAATACCAAGAGACCCAGTACTTC; CDR3: CASSLSVFRRRQYQETQYF
size: once; J: TRBJ1-6; V: TRBV10-3; D: TRBD1; DNA: TGTGCCATCAGTGAGGGACAGGTAGAGAGCTCCTATAATTCACCCCTCCACTTT; CDR3: CAISEGQVESSYNSPLHF
size: .; J: TRBJ1-2; V: TRBV9; D: .; DNA: TGTGCCAGCAGCGTGTCCAGGGGAGATTCCTATGGCTACACCTTC; CDR3: CASSVSRGDSYGYTF
size: .; J: TRBJ1-2; V: TRBV27; D: .; DNA: TGTGCCAGCAGTTTATCGGTCGGGACTAACTATGGCTACACCTTC; CDR3: CASSLSVGTNYGYTF
size: .; J: TRBJ2-7; V: TRBV6-1; D: .; DNA: TGTGCCAGCAGTGAAGCAGAGGGTAGCTCCTACGAGCAGTACTTC; CDR3: CASSEAEGSSYEQYF
size: once; J: TRBJ1-5; V: TRBV7-2; D: TRBD1; DNA: TGTGCCAGCAGTTTTTTCACAGGGGGCGATCAGCCCCAGCATTTT; CDR3: CASSFFTGGDQPQHF
size: few; J: TRBJ1-1; V: TRBV6-5; D: TRBD1; DNA: TGTGCCAGCAGTTACCCGGGACAGCCGAACACTGAAGCTTTCTTT; CDR3: CASSYPGQPNTEAFF
size: .; J: TRBJ2-7; V: TRBV7-9; D: .; DNA: TGTGCCAGCAGCTTTGAGGGTGGGGAGCAGTACTTC; CDR3: CASSFEGGEQYF
size: few; J: TRBJ1-1; V: TRBV11-2; D: .; DNA: TGTGCCAGCAGCATTCTACAGGGAACCACGTACACTGAAGCTTTCTTT; CDR3: CASSILQGTTYTEAFF
size: once; J: TRBJ2-1; V: TRBV5-4; D: TRBD2; DNA: TGTGCCAGCAGCTCCGGGACTAGCGGGGGGATTTGGTTCTTC; CDR3: CASSSGTSGGIWFF
size: .; J: TRBJ2-7; V: TRBV27; D: TRBD2; DNA: TGTGCCAGCAGTTCCCTTAAGGTACAGCGGGGGGCCCACGAGCAGTACTTC; CDR3: CASSSLKVQRGAHEQYF
size: .; J: TRBJ2-7; V: TRBV9; D: TRBD1; DNA: TGTGCCAGCAGCGGCCGGGACAGCTCCTACGAGCAGTACTTC; CDR3: CASSGRDSSYEQYF
size: .; J: TRBJ2-3; V: TRBV15; D: .; DNA: TGTGCCACCGGATTGGGGAGAGATACGCAGTATTTT; CDR3: CATGLGRDTQYF
size: .; J: TRBJ2-5; V: TRBV5-1; D: .; DNA: TGCGCCAGCAGCTTTACGGGGGGCGCTGGGGCGGAGACCCAGTACTTC; CDR3: CASSFTGGAGAETQYF
size: .; J: TRBJ1-3; V: TRBV4-3; D: .; DNA: TGCGCCAGCAGCCCCGGGGGCTCTGGAAACACCATATATTTT; CDR3: CASSPGGSGNTIYF
size: .; J: TRBJ1-1; V: TRBV7-2; D: .; DNA: TGTGCCAGCAGCCCGCAGGGCTGGACTGAAGCTTTCTTT; CDR3: CASSPQGWTEAFF
size: once; J: TRBJ2-5; V: TRBV12-5; D: .; DNA: TGTGCTAGTGGTTCCCCAGGGGAGACCCAGTACTTC; CDR3: CASGSPGETQYF
size: .; J: TRBJ2-3; V: TRBV5-1; D: .; DNA: TGCGCCAGCAGCCTGGAGGGGTCAGATACGCAGTATTTT; CDR3: CASSLEGSDTQYF
size: .; J: TRBJ1-2; V: TRBV18; D: .; DNA: TGTGCCAGCTCACCAAGCGGTGGAGCTAACTATGGCTACACCTTC; CDR3: CASSPSGGANYGYTF
size: once; J: TRBJ1-4; V: TRBV11-2; D: .; DNA: TGTGCCAGCAGCTCCTTCGACAGGCCCGGAAGGGATGAAAAACTGTTTTTT; CDR3: CASSSFDRPGRDEKLFF
size: .; J: TRBJ1-2; V: TRBV5-6; D: .; DNA: TGTGCCAGCAGCTATCAACAGGGCAGAGGTGGCTACACCTTC; CDR3: CASSYQQGRGGYTF
size: .; J: TRBJ2-3; V: TRBV5-4; D: TRBD2; DNA: TGTGCCAGCAGCCCAAGACTAGCGGGGGGCACAGATACGCAGTATTTT; CDR3: CASSPRLAGGTDTQYF
size: .; J: TRBJ1-2; V: TRBV19; D: .; DNA: TGTGCCACCGAGGACATAAACTATGGCTACACCTTC; CDR3: CATEDINYGYTF
size: .; J: TRBJ1-3; V: TRBV19; D: .; DNA: TGTGCCAGTCAAAGGGGTGGACCTGGAAACACCATATATTTT; CDR3: CASQRGGPGNTIYF
size: .; J: TRBJ2-7; V: TRBV7-2; D: TRBD2; DNA: TGTGCCAGCAGCCTAGCGGCGGGAAGACTCTACGAGCAGTACTTC; CDR3: CASSLAAGRLYEQYF
size: .; J: TRBJ2-2; V: TRBV9; D: TRBD2; DNA: TGTGCCAGCAGCGTAAGGAGTCTAGCGGGGGGCACCGGGGAGCTGTTTTTT; CDR3: CASSVRSLAGGTGELFF
size: .; J: TRBJ1-6; V: TRBV6-4; D: TRBD1; DNA: TGTGCCAGCAGCGCCCGGACAGGGGGGGGTTCACCCCTCCACTTT; CDR3: CASSARTGGGSPLHF
size: .; J: TRBJ1-2; V: TRBV10-3; D: .; DNA: TGTGCCATCAGTGAATATACAGGAGACTATGGCTACACCTTC; CDR3: CAISEYTGDYGYTF
size: .; J: TRBJ2-1; V: TRBV4-3; D: .; DNA: TGCGCCAGCAGCCAGAACAGTCATCGCTCCTACAATGAGCAGTTCTTC; CDR3: CASSQNSHRSYNEQFF
size: .; J: TRBJ2-3; V: TRBV19; D: .; DNA: TGTGCCAGTAGTAACCCTATGGCAGATACGCAGTATTTT; CDR3: CASSNPMADTQYF
size: .; J: TRBJ1-5; V: TRBV4-3; D: .; DNA: TGCGCCAGCAGCCAGGAAGTGACAGGCCCGGCGGATCCCCAGCATTTT; CDR3: CASSQEVTGPADPQHF
size: .; J: TRBJ1-2; V: TRBV5-1; D: .; DNA: TGCGCCAGCAGCCCCGTCTCCTATGGCTACACCTTC; CDR3: CASSPVSYGYTF
size: once; J: TRBJ1-2; V: TRBV5-4; D: .; DNA: TGTGCCAGCAGAGCGTCAAACTATGGCTACACCTTC; CDR3: CASRASNYGYTF
size: .; J: TRBJ2-7; V: TRBV4-1; D: TRBD1; DNA: TGCGCCAGCAGCCAAGCCGGGACAGGGGTGTACGAGCAGTACTTC; CDR3: CASSQAGTGVYEQYF
size: few; J: TRBJ1-1; V: TRBV14; D: .; DNA: TGTGCCAGCAGCCAATTTAGGGGGGGGAACACTGAAGCTTTCTTT; CDR3: CASSQFRGGNTEAFF
size: .; J: TRBJ1-1; V: TRBV7-9; D: .; DNA: TGTGCCAGCAGCGCCGGGAATCAGGAAGCTTTCTTT; CDR3: CASSAGNQEAFF